The rows below give T cell receptor beta chains drawn from one sample of a study of blood T cell repertoires in COVID-19. Measured with immunoSEQ multiplex PCR; TCRdb has only the in-frame clones, and not every one. Of about 170,000 clones in the sample, under 85% are singletons; the top ten hold roughly 1.1%. Sequencing was performed on peripheral blood. These receptors were collected from a man between 60 and 75 years old who had recovered from COVID-19. The CDR3 runs from the conserved cysteine through the conserved F or W. Each record gives: D gene, V gene, clone size, J gene, CDR3 DNA, CDR3 protein. The D gene is left open where the match is weak. A clone size is listed for some rows: how often the clone was seen (once, few, many), or a class if it is expanded.

.,TRBV5-1,.,TRBJ2-5,TGCGCCAGCAGCTCGGAGGGGTTGCAAGAGACCCAGTACTTC,CASSSEGLQETQYF
TRBD2,TRBV6-4,.,TRBJ2-3,TGTGCCAGCAGTGACTCCGGGGGGGCCACAGATACGCAGTATTTT,CASSDSGGATDTQYF
TRBD1,TRBV9,.,TRBJ2-6,TGTGCCAGCAGCGTAGAGGGGGCGCGCTCTGGGGCCAACGTCCTGACTTTC,CASSVEGARSGANVLTF
.,TRBV5-7,.,TRBJ2-2,TGTGCCAGCAGCCAGGGGTGCACCGGGGAGCTGTTTTTT,CASSQGCTGELFF
.,TRBV7-9,once,TRBJ1-2,TGTGCCAGCAGCACTGGGGGGGGTGGCTATGGCTACACCTTC,CASSTGGGGYGYTF
TRBD1,TRBV14,.,TRBJ1-1,TGTGCCAGCAGCTCCTGGACAGGGGGGTTCGCTGAAGCTTTCTTT,CASSSWTGGFAEAFF
TRBD2,TRBV19,.,TRBJ2-5,TGTGCCAGTAGTATCAGGGAGGGAGAGACCCAGTACTTC,CASSIREGETQYF
TRBD2,TRBV6-2/TRBV6-3,.,TRBJ2-2,TGTGCCAGCAGTGATTTGACTAGCGGGGTAACCGGGGAGCTGTTTTTT,CASSDLTSGVTGELFF
TRBD1,TRBV7-2,few,TRBJ1-6,TGTGCCAGCAGCCCGCCGACAGGGACAAATTCACCCCTCCACTTT,CASSPPTGTNSPLHF
.,TRBV5-6,few,TRBJ2-1,TGTGCCAGCAGTTACGACAGCGCTACCTACAATGAGCAGTTCTTC,CASSYDSATYNEQFF
.,TRBV6-1,.,TRBJ2-1,TGTGCCAGCAGTGTCGTAGCGGATCTCGGTTACAATGAGCAGTTCTTC,CASSVVADLGYNEQFF
TRBD2,TRBV3-1/TRBV3-2,.,TRBJ2-3,TGTGCCAGCAGCCCGAGGCGGGGGGGCCAAGATACGCAGTATTTT,CASSPRRGGQDTQYF
.,TRBV5-8,.,TRBJ2-7,TGTGCCAGCAGCTTCGGGGGCTACGAGCAGTACTTC,CASSFGGYEQYF
.,TRBV18,.,TRBJ2-5,TGTGCCAGCTCACCACCCAACTATGATCCGGAGACCCAGTACTTC,CASSPPNYDPETQYF
TRBD1,TRBV6-5,.,TRBJ2-2,TGTGCCAGCACAGGGGGAAACACCGGGGAGCTGTTTTTT,CASTGGNTGELFF
.,TRBV7-9,.,TRBJ1-2,TGTGCCAGCAGCTTAGGGGATTATGGGGCCTATGGCTACACCTTC,CASSLGDYGAYGYTF
TRBD1,TRBV7-2,.,TRBJ2-7,TGTGCCAGCAGTCAGGGTAGGGACAGGTTTACCTACGAGCAGTACTTC,CASSQGRDRFTYEQYF
TRBD2,TRBV9,.,TRBJ2-5,TGTGCCAGCAGCGTAGGTTTAGCGGGGGGCGAAGAGACCCAGTACTTC,CASSVGLAGGEETQYF
.,TRBV7-9,.,TRBJ1-1,TGTGCCAGCAGCTTAGGGGCGAACACTGAAGCTTTCTTT,CASSLGANTEAFF
.,TRBV12-3/TRBV12-4,.,TRBJ1-2,TGTGCCAGCAGTCCCCGACAGGTCCAAGGCTACACCTTC,CASSPRQVQGYTF
.,TRBV5-1,.,TRBJ1-5,TGCGCCAGCAGCTCTGGAGCGGGTAACGATCAGCCCCAGCATTTT,CASSSGAGNDQPQHF
TRBD1,TRBV3-1/TRBV3-2,few,TRBJ1-2,TGTGCCAGCAGCCAGGAGGACAGGGGGAACGTCTACACCTTC,CASSQEDRGNVYTF
.,TRBV5-6,.,TRBJ2-2,TGTGCCAGCAGCTCCGTCGGGGAGCTGTTTTTT,CASSSVGELFF
TRBD1,TRBV6-5,.,TRBJ1-2,TGTGCCAGCAGTTCAGGGGGCGCGAGCTACACCTTC,CASSSGGASYTF
.,TRBV5-5,.,TRBJ2-7,TGTGCCAGCAGCTTTCTCGCAGGTAACTCCTACGAGCAGTACTTC,CASSFLAGNSYEQYF
TRBD2,TRBV5-4,.,TRBJ2-3,TGTGCCAGCAGCTTGAGACTAGCCGGCACAGATACGCAGTATTTT,CASSLRLAGTDTQYF
.,TRBV5-1,once,TRBJ2-1,TGCGCCAGCAGCTGGATGGGGGGAAACAATGAGCAGTTCTTC,CASSWMGGNNEQFF
TRBD1,TRBV20-1,.,TRBJ1-5,TGCAGTGCTAGTCCTGGACAGGGGGCTAGGCAGCCCCAGCATTTT,CSASPGQGARQPQHF
TRBD1,TRBV11-1,.,TRBJ1-4,TGTGCCAGCAGCCTGCGGACAGGGGACGAAAAACTGTTTTTT,CASSLRTGDEKLFF
.,TRBV29-1,.,TRBJ1-1,TGCAGCGTTAGAGGACAGACGAACACTGAAGCTTTCTTT,CSVRGQTNTEAFF
TRBD2,TRBV3-1/TRBV3-2,.,TRBJ2-1,TGTGCCAGCAGCCAAGGGCCTCTAGCGGGGGCTCGGGATGAGCAGTTCTTC,CASSQGPLAGARDEQFF
TRBD2,TRBV29-1,.,TRBJ2-5,TGCAGCGCTAAGGGATGGAGCGGGGTTCAAGAGACCCAGTACTTC,CSAKGWSGVQETQYF
TRBD2,TRBV5-1,.,TRBJ2-7,TGCGCCAGCAGCTTGGCATTAGCGGGCGGGGTAGACGAGCAGTACTTC,CASSLALAGGVDEQYF
.,TRBV7-9,.,TRBJ2-5,TGTGCCAGCAGCTTAGATCGGGACCAAGAGACCCAGTACTTC,CASSLDRDQETQYF
.,TRBV5-1,few,TRBJ2-5,TGCGCCAGCAGCTTGGCTGGGTTAGTACAGGAGACCCAGTACTTC,CASSLAGLVQETQYF
.,TRBV6-1,once,TRBJ2-7,TGTGCCAGCAGTGAAGAACAGGGTATCGCCTACGAGCAGTACTTC,CASSEEQGIAYEQYF
TRBD1,TRBV2,.,TRBJ1-3,TGTGCCAGCAGTACAGGGGACTCTGGAAACACCATATATTTT,CASSTGDSGNTIYF
TRBD2,TRBV4-3,.,TRBJ2-3,TGCGCCAGCAGCCAAGATGTAAGCGGGGGGGGAGATACGCAGTATTTT,CASSQDVSGGGDTQYF
TRBD1,TRBV9,.,TRBJ2-1,TGTGCCAGCAGCGTACCAGGGGGTGATGAGCAGTTCTTC,CASSVPGGDEQFF
TRBD1,TRBV15,few,TRBJ1-3,TGTGCCACCAGCAGAGACAGGGGGCCCTCTGGAAACACCATATATTTT,CATSRDRGPSGNTIYF
TRBD1,TRBV3-1/TRBV3-2,.,TRBJ1-5,TGTGCCAGCAGGGAAGACAGGGGGAAAATAGCCCTTAGCAATCAGCCCCAGCATTTT,CASREDRGKIALSNQPQHF
TRBD2,TRBV19,once,TRBJ2-5,TGTGCCAGTAGTACCGCTCGTTACGGACTAGCGGGGGACCAAGAGACCCAGTACTTC,CASSTARYGLAGDQETQYF
.,TRBV30,.,TRBJ1-2,TGTGCCTGGACCGAGAACGGGGTGTCCTATGGCTACACCTTC,CAWTENGVSYGYTF
TRBD2,TRBV27,.,TRBJ2-5,TGTGCCAGCAGTTTCAGGGGCGGGGCTAGCGGGCCCCTGGGGGAGACCCAGTACTTC,CASSFRGGASGPLGETQYF
.,TRBV7-3,.,TRBJ1-1,TGTGCCAGCAGCCCGAACGGACAAGCCACTGAAGCTTTCTTT,CASSPNGQATEAFF
.,TRBV2,.,TRBJ1-2,TGTGCCAGCAGCCTAAAAACTAACTATGGCTACACCTTC,CASSLKTNYGYTF
TRBD1,TRBV5-1,.,TRBJ2-3,TGCGCCAGCAGCGACGGACAGGATCGGTGGACAGATACGCAGTATTTT,CASSDGQDRWTDTQYF
.,TRBV15,.,TRBJ1-1,TGTGCCACCAGCACCCCAGACACTGAAGCTTTCTTT,CATSTPDTEAFF
.,TRBV6-2/TRBV6-3,.,TRBJ1-2,TGTGCCAGCAGTTACAGTCCTTATGACAGCTATGGCTACACCTTC,CASSYSPYDSYGYTF
.,TRBV27,.,TRBJ1-1,TGTGCCAGCAGTTTTCTCTCGGGGAGGAGCACTGAAGCTTTCTTT,CASSFLSGRSTEAFF
TRBD1,TRBV4-3,.,TRBJ2-1,TGCGCCAGCAGCCAAAACCCGGGACAGGGGGCTGATGAGCAGTTCTTC,CASSQNPGQGADEQFF
.,TRBV7-9,.,TRBJ1-2,TGTGCCAGCAGCTTAGAGGGGTGGGCTAACTATGGCTACACCTTC,CASSLEGWANYGYTF
.,TRBV10-3,once,TRBJ1-2,TGTGCCATCAGTGAAAGTCGGGGGGTCGACTATGGCTACACCTTC,CAISESRGVDYGYTF
.,TRBV12-3/TRBV12-4,.,TRBJ1-5,TGTGCCAGCAGTCTATATAGCAATCAGCCCCAGCATTTT,CASSLYSNQPQHF
TRBD1,TRBV15,.,TRBJ1-4,TGTGCCACCAGCACCGGGACAGGGAAAGAACTGTTTTTT,CATSTGTGKELFF
TRBD2,TRBV7-3,.,TRBJ2-1,TGTGCCAGCAGCTTATCGGCGGGGGGGCCCAATGAGCAGTTCTTC,CASSLSAGGPNEQFF
.,TRBV11-1,.,TRBJ1-6,TGTGCCAGCAGCCCCGAGACAGGCTATAATTCACCCCTCCACTTT,CASSPETGYNSPLHF